This T cell receptor (beta chain) was retrieved from a study of blood T cell repertoires in COVID-19. Study background: Acute and convalescent COVID-19 samples came from the United States, Italy and Spain.

Here immunoSEQ multiplex PCR was the method, and the copy in TCRdb shows in-frame clones only, minus some. The sample has 300,000 or so clones; approximately 86% are singletons. The sequenced sample was peripheral blood. The TCR originated in a woman aged 45-65 years with active or convalescent COVID-19.

CDR3 coding DNA: TGTGCCAGCAGCTTAGGGACAGCCTATGGCTACACCTTC. Encoded protein: CASSLGTAYGYTF. The rearrangement links TRBV7-9 to TRBJ1-2, with D possibly being TRBD1 (6 bases). The V gene's germline CDR1 is SEHNR and CDR2 FQNEAQ (reference sequence). V lost 1 base to trimming and J lost 4 bases, with 7 bases between them. This CDR3 comprises 13 residues.